These T cell receptor beta chains were read from a single sample in a study of blood T cells in healthy people across ages. TCRdb used MiXCR to reprocess the 5' RACE reads, holding one entry per CDR3 protein. The table includes 1 million to 1.2 million distinct CDR3 sequences, 30% to 40% detected once. Sequenced input: blood. These receptors all stem from a man aged 18 to 30 in good health. The CDR3 runs from the conserved cysteine through the conserved F or W. D genes are given only for firm matches.

>TRBJ2-7|TRBD2|TRBV6-6|15
CASSYQAGVSYEQYF
>TRBJ2-6|NA|TRBV7-9|17
CASSLGGTLTFANVLTF
>TRBJ1-4|NA|TRBV12-3/TRBV12-4|14
CASSLVGRTEKLFF
>TRBJ2-3|TRBD1|TRBV6-1|18
CASRGRDRGKRSTDTQYF
>TRBJ2-5|TRBD1|TRBV7-2|15
CASSRRTGLQETQYF
>TRBJ2-3|NA|TRBV7-2|15
CASSLKRAGSDTQYF
>TRBJ1-5|TRBD1|TRBV6-2/TRBV6-3|15
CASSTGQGYNQPQHF
>TRBJ2-4|TRBD1|TRBV5-1|16
CASSSLSGTEKNIQYF
>NA|TRBD1|TRBV12-3/TRBV12-4|15
CASSGQGAREETQYF
>TRBJ2-2|TRBD1|TRBV20-1|14
CSARGRQGTGELFF
>TRBJ2-2|NA|TRBV7-3|13
CASSVNSPGKLFF
>TRBJ1-5|TRBD1|TRBV6-2/TRBV6-3|18
CASSPSRRDRGSNQPQHF
>TRBJ1-2|TRBD1|TRBV20-1|12
CSALTGGEGYTF
>TRBJ1-3|TRBD1|TRBV4-2|20
CASSQVPGDRVSMTGNTIYF
>TRBJ1-2|TRBD1|TRBV20-1|12
CWLGQGSSGYTF
>TRBJ2-3|NA|TRBV20-1|15
CSATGLVIFTDTQYF
>TRBJ1-5|NA|TRBV4-1|17
CASSQGLARLRNQPQHF
>TRBJ2-7|NA|TRBV21-1|14
CASIPGTGFYEQYF
>TRBJ1-1|NA|TRBV29-1|13
CSVDGQTPTEAFF
>TRBJ1-2|NA|TRBV7-2|13
CASRTQGNYGYTF
>TRBJ2-3|NA|TRBV20-1|12
CSASPIGRTQYF
>TRBJ1-1|NA|TRBV27|13
CASRLVGGTEAFF
>TRBJ2-1|NA|TRBV20-1|12
CSASERGGEQFF
>TRBJ1-5|NA|TRBV28|15
CASSLTGFGNQPQHF
>TRBJ2-1|TRBD1|TRBV4-1|16
CASSQDWTGGGNEQFF
>TRBJ2-1|NA|TRBV5-1|17
CAGSLFATETSYNEQFF
>TRBJ1-5|TRBD1|TRBV4-2|15
CASSDRAGGYQPQHF
>TRBJ2-1|TRBD1|TRBV12-5|14
CASGSDRGRDEQFF
>TRBJ2-7|NA|TRBV7-2|14
CASSASLGLSEQYF
>TRBJ2-1|NA|TRBV12-3/TRBV12-4|16
CASSLVRGYSYNEQFF
>TRBJ2-1|NA|TRBV5-1|12
CASSLAGTEQFF
>TRBJ1-2|NA|TRBV11-2|14
CASSLVGQSYGYTF
>TRBJ2-1|NA|TRBV10-3|11
CAISAGQEQFF
>TRBJ2-3|NA|TRBV20-1|13
CSAPRESTDTQYF
>TRBJ2-7|NA|TRBV20-1|14
CSASGTAGYNERYF
>TRBJ2-2|NA|TRBV5-1|15
CASSKDLFNTGELFF
>TRBJ2-3|TRBD1|TRBV28|14
CASSSGQGPDTQYF
>TRBJ2-2|NA|TRBV15|15
CATSSSSLPGGELFF
>TRBJ2-3|TRBD2|TRBV4-3|18
CASSPLGTSGGTPDTQYF
>TRBJ2-3|NA|TRBV20-1|15
CNARRETGSTDTQYF
>TRBJ1-2|NA|TRBV28|15
CASSLGGSRIYGYTF
>TRBJ1-4|NA|TRBV7-9|15
CASSFRTGNTEKLFF
>NA|NA|TRBV5-4|15
CASSQTQGGQETQYF
>TRBJ2-7|NA|TRBV6-1|16
CASSGLRGPLFYEQYF
>TRBJ1-1|NA|TRBV6-2/TRBV6-3|12
CASGQKNTEAFF
>TRBJ2-1|TRBD1|TRBV9|17
CASSVGESGTVYNEQFF